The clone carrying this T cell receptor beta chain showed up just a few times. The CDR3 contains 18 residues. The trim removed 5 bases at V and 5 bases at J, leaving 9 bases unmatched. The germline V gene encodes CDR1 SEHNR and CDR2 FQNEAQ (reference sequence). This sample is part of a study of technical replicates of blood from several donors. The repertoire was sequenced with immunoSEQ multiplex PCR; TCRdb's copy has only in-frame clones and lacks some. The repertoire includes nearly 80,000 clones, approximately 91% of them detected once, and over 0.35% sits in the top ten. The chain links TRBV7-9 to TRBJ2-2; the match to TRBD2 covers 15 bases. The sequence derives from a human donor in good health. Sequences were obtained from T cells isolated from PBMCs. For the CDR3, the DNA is TGTGCCAGCAGCCAAGGACTAGCGGGAGGGGCCCTTACCGGGGAGCTGTTTTTT. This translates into CASSQGLAGGALTGELFF.